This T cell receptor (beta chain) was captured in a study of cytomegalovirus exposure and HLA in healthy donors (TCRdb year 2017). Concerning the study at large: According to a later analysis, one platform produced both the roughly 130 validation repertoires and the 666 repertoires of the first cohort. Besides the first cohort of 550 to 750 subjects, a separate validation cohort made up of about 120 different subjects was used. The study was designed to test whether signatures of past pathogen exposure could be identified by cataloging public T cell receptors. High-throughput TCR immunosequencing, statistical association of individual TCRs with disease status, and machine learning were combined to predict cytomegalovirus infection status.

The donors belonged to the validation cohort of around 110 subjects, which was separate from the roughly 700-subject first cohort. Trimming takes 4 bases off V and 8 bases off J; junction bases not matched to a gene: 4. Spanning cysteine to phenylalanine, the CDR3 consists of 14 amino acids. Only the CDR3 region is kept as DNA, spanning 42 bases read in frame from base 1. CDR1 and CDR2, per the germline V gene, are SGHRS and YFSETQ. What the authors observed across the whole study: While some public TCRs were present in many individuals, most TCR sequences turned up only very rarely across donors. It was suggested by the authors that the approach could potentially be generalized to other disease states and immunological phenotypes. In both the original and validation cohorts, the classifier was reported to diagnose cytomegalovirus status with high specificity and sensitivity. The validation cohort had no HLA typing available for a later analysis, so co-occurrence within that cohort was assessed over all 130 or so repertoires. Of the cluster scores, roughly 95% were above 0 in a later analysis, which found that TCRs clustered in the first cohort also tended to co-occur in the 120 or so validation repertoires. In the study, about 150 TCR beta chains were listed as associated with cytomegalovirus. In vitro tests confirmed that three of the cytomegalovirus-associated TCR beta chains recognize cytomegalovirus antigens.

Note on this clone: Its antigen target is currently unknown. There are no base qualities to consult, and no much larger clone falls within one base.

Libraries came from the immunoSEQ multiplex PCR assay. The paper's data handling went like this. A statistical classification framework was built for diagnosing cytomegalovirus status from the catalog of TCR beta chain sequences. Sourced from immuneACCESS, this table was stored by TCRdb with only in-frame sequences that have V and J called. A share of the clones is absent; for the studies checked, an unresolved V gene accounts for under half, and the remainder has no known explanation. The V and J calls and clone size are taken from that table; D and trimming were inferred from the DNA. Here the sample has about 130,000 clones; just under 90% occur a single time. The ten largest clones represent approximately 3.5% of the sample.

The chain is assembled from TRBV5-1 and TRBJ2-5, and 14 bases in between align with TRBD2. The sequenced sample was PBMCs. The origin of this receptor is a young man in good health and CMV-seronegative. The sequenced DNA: TGCGCCAGCAGCCCGGGGACTAGCGGGGGCACCCAGTACTTC. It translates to CASSPGTSGGTQYF.